A selection of T cell receptor beta chains follows, all from one sample in a study of T cells after yellow fever vaccination. TCRdb reprocessed the 5' RACE reads via MiXCR and lists one record per CDR3 protein. The sample yields some 250,000 distinct CDR3 sequences, over 3% seen once. The sample here was PBMCs, taken 15 days after the yellow fever booster vaccination. Receptor source: a man in his late teens or twenties who received the YFV17D yellow fever vaccine. Each CDR3 is given with its conserved first and last residue. The D gene is left open where the match is weak. Clone size appears in some rows only: once, few, many, or a class for an expanded clone.

V,J,D,size,DNA,CDR3
TRBV20-1,TRBJ1-6,NA,many,TGCAGTGCTGCGCCCGACAGCCCGAATTCACCCCTCCACTTT,CSAAPDSPNSPLHF
TRBV3-1,TRBJ2-3,NA,many,TGTGCCAGCAGCCCGGGACTGCGCGGGGGCGATACGCAGTATTTT,CASSPGLRGGDTQYF
TRBV5-4,TRBJ1-1,NA,many,TGTGCCAGCAGCTGGGACCGAGGATACACTGAAGCTTTCTTT,CASSWDRGYTEAFF
TRBV3-1,TRBJ2-5,NA,many,TGTGCCAGCAGCTCCCCAGAAGCGTGGGAGACCCAGTACTTC,CASSSPEAWETQYF
TRBV5-1,TRBJ1-4,NA,many,TGCGCCAGCAGCTTAGGACAGATAACTAATGAAAAACTGTTTTTT,CASSLGQITNEKLFF
TRBV12-3/TRBV12-4,TRBJ2-7,TRBD1,many,TGTGCCAGCAGTCGAGCCGGGACAGGATCCTGGTGGGAGCAGTACTTC,CASSRAGTGSWWEQYF
TRBV3-1,TRBJ1-1,TRBD1,many,TGTGCCAGCAGACTTCAGGGGGCCGGCACTGAAGCTTTCTTT,CASRLQGAGTEAFF
TRBV5-6,TRBJ2-1,NA,many,TGTGCCAGCAGTCCCGCGGGGGCGTCCTACAATGAGCAGTTCTTC,CASSPAGASYNEQFF
TRBV7-9,TRBJ2-1,TRBD1,many,TGTGCCAGCAACGAGCCTCGGGACAGACCCTACAATGAGCAGTTCTTC,CASNEPRDRPYNEQFF
TRBV11-2,TRBJ2-1,NA,many,TGTGCCAGCAGCTTAGGGACCCTGAGCTCCTACAATGAGCAGTTCTTC,CASSLGTLSSYNEQFF
TRBV4-1,TRBJ2-5,NA,many,TGCGCCAGCAGCCAAGCCCCCAGCCAAGAGACCCAGTACTTC,CASSQAPSQETQYF
TRBV10-2,TRBJ2-1,NA,many,TGCGCCAGCAGTGAGTCCTTCGGTTCCAATGAGCAGTTCTTC,CASSESFGSNEQFF
TRBV6-2/TRBV6-3,TRBJ2-2,TRBD2,many,TGTGCCACCAACGGACTAGCGGTGTTCACCGGGGAGCTGTTTTTT,CATNGLAVFTGELFF
TRBV4-2,TRBJ1-3,NA,many,TGTGCCAGCAGCCCCCCGGAGGGAACTGGAAACACCATATATTTT,CASSPPEGTGNTIYF
TRBV20-1,TRBJ2-1,TRBD2,many,TGCAGTGCCCTCAGCGGGGGGGCTCTGAATGAGCAGTTCTTC,CSALSGGALNEQFF
TRBV6-2/TRBV6-3,TRBJ2-1,NA,many,TGTGCCAGCAGCTCCATTGCCCAGGGAAATGAGCAGTTCTTC,CASSSIAQGNEQFF
TRBV7-8,TRBJ2-1,TRBD2,many,TGTGCCAGCAGCCCGAGGGAGCGGGGAGTGTTCAATGAGCAGTTCTTC,CASSPRERGVFNEQFF
TRBV9,TRBJ1-2,NA,NA,TGTGCCAGCAGCACAGCCACCGGGTCGAGCTACACCTTC,CASSTATGSSYTF
TRBV2,TRBJ2-5,NA,many,TGTGCCAGCATGGACAGCTCCCCTAGAGAGACCCAGTACTTC,CASMDSSPRETQYF
TRBV4-1,TRBJ1-1,NA,NA,TGCGCCAGCAGCCCAGAGACCTACAACACTGAAGCTTTCTTT,CASSPETYNTEAFF
TRBV7-2,TRBJ2-1,TRBD2,many,TGTGCCAGCAGATTCGGCGGGGGCAATGAGCAGTTCTTC,CASRFGGGNEQFF
TRBV30,TRBJ1-1,NA,many,TGTGCCTGGAATGTTATACGTGGGGAGACTGAAGCTTTCTTT,CAWNVIRGETEAFF
TRBV20-1,TRBJ1-1,NA,many,TGCAGTGCTACGAGCCCCGACAGGAACACTGAAGCTTTCTTT,CSATSPDRNTEAFF
TRBV7-9,TRBJ1-5,NA,many,TGTGCCAGCAGCTTAGGGGCAGGCAATCAGCCCCAGCATTTT,CASSLGAGNQPQHF
TRBV7-2,TRBJ2-1,NA,many,TGTGCCAGCAGCTTAGGTGGGGGCGGCGGCAATGAGCAGTTCTTC,CASSLGGGGGNEQFF
TRBV7-9,TRBJ1-3,NA,many,TGTGCCAGCAGCTTAAAACGCGCCTACCTTAATTGGTCTGGAAACACCATATATTTT,CASSLKRAYLNWSGNTIYF
TRBV4-2,TRBJ2-7,TRBD1,many,TGTGCCAGCAGCCTACCGGGGACAGCCGAGCAGTACTTC,CASSLPGTAEQYF
TRBV20-1,TRBJ2-7,NA,many,TGCAGTGCTAGAACCATTGGGGGCAGGAGACGGCTAGGGGAGCAGTACTTC,CSARTIGGRRRLGEQYF
TRBV5-1,TRBJ2-3,TRBD2,many,TGCGCCAGCAGCTGGACTAGCGGGGGGACCACAGATACGCAGTATTTT,CASSWTSGGTTDTQYF
TRBV5-1,TRBJ2-3,TRBD2,many,TGCGCCAGCAGCAAGGGACTAGCGGGGGGTCACACTAGCACAGATACGCAGTATTTT,CASSKGLAGGHTSTDTQYF
TRBV20-1,TRBJ2-3,TRBD2,many,TGCAGTGCTACTCCGACTAGGGGAGGGGCCACAGATACGCAGTATTTT,CSATPTRGGATDTQYF
TRBV12-3/TRBV12-4,TRBJ1-4,NA,many,TGTGCCAGCAGGGTGTCAACTAATGAAAAACTGTTTTTT,CASRVSTNEKLFF
TRBV3-1,TRBJ2-1,NA,many,TGTGCCAGCAGTTTAAGCGGTAAGGACAATGAGCAGTTCTTC,CASSLSGKDNEQFF
TRBV4-2,TRBJ2-5,TRBD2,many,TGTGCCAGCAGTCGACTAGCGGTGGGAGAGACCCAGTACTTC,CASSRLAVGETQYF
TRBV7-2,TRBJ2-2,NA,NA,TGTGCCAGCACCCAGTCGAGGCCCCCCACCGGGGAGCTGTTTTTT,CASTQSRPPTGELFF
TRBV20-1,TRBJ2-3,NA,many,TGCAGTGCCCCGGGTCCGGCAGATACGCAGTATTTT,CSAPGPADTQYF
TRBV30,TRBJ2-7,NA,many,TGTGCCTGCCGACGAAAACAGGGAGGCGAGCAGTACTTC,CACRRKQGGEQYF
TRBV6-5,TRBJ2-5,TRBD2,many,TGTGCCAGCAGTTACTCTATTAGCGGGGGTCACCACGGGGAGACCCAGTACTTC,CASSYSISGGHHGETQYF
TRBV3-1,TRBJ2-3,NA,many,TGTGCCAGCAGCCAAGTCTACTCCACAGATACGCAGTATTTT,CASSQVYSTDTQYF
TRBV19,TRBJ1-2,NA,many,TGTGCCAGTAGCTGGACAGCCCGATACAACTATGGCTACACCTTC,CASSWTARYNYGYTF
TRBV3-2,TRBJ2-5,NA,many,TGTGCCAGCAGCCAAGCTAGGGACAGGGTAAAAGAGACCCAGTACTTC,CASSQARDRVKETQYF
TRBV2,TRBJ1-2,NA,many,TGTGCCAGCAGTGAAGGGCAGGAGGACACCTTC,CASSEGQEDTF
TRBV12-3/TRBV12-4,TRBJ2-3,NA,many,TGTGCCTGCAAATCTATGGGAACAGATACGCAGTATTTT,CACKSMGTDTQYF
TRBV6-2/TRBV6-3,TRBJ2-3,TRBD2,many,TGTGCCAGCAGTTACCTTCCGCTAGCGGGGAGCACAGATACGCAGTATTTT,CASSYLPLAGSTDTQYF
TRBV5-1,TRBJ2-5,NA,many,TGCGCCAGCAGCTTGGAGGGCCAGCTCGAGACCCAGTACTTC,CASSLEGQLETQYF
TRBV29-1,TRBJ1-3,NA,many,TGCAGCGTTGAGATAGTAGGGCCTGGAAACACCATATATTTT,CSVEIVGPGNTIYF
TRBV7-2,TRBJ1-2,NA,many,TGTGCCAGCAGCTTAAACGGTGGGGGGAGTGGCTATGGCTACACCTTC,CASSLNGGGSGYGYTF
TRBV7-8,TRBJ2-1,TRBD2,NA,TGTGCCAGCAGCCGTGGACTAGTCATGGGGAACAATGAGCAGTTCTTC,CASSRGLVMGNNEQFF
TRBV20-1,TRBJ2-1,NA,many,TGCAGTGCTAGGCGACCCAATGAGCAGTTCTTC,CSARRPNEQFF
TRBV28,TRBJ2-1,NA,many,TGTGCCAGCATGTGGGGAAACAATGAGCAGTTCTTC,CASMWGNNEQFF
TRBV7-3,TRBJ2-6,NA,many,TGTGCCAGCAGCTTAAGTGGAGAGCGCTCTGGGGCCAACGTCCTGACTTTC,CASSLSGERSGANVLTF
TRBV12-3/TRBV12-4,TRBJ2-5,TRBD2,many,TGTGCCAGCAGTTTGCGGGGGGGGCCACTAGAGACCCAGTACTTC,CASSLRGGPLETQYF
TRBV11-2,TRBJ1-4,NA,many,TGTGCCAGCAGCCCCGGGGAGCTTCGCCGTAATGAAAAACTGTTTTTT,CASSPGELRRNEKLFF
TRBV21-1,TRBJ2-2,NA,many,TGTGCCAGCAGCAAAGCGCTTTCTGAAAGACGGAACACCGGGGAGCTGTTTTTT,CASSKALSERRNTGELFF
TRBV10-3,TRBJ2-5,NA,many,TGTGCCATCAGTGATTCTAGGGTGGACCAAGAGACCCAGTACTTC,CAISDSRVDQETQYF